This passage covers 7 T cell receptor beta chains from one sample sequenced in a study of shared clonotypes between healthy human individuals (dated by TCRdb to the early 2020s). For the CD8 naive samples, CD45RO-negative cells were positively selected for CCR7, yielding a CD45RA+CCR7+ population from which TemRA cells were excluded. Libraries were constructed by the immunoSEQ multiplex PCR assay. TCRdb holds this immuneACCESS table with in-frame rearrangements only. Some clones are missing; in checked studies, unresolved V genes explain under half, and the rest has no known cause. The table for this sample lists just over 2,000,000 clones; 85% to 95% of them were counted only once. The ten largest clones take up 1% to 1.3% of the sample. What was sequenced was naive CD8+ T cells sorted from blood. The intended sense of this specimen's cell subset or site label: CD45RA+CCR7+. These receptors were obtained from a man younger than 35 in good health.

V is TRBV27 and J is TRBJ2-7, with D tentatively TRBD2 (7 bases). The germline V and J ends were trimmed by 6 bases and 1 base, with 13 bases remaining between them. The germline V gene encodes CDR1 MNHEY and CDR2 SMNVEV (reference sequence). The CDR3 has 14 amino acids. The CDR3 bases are TGTGCCAGCAGAGGGGGGGGTGCATCCTACGAGCAGTACTTC. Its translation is CASRGGGASYEQYF.

Written as DNA, the CDR3 is TGTGCCAGCAGCGTAGCTAGAGGGTTTACATTCACCGGGGAGCTGTTTTTT. Protein product: CASSVARGFTFTGELFF. The chain couples TRBV9 to TRBJ2-2; possibly TRBD2 for D (5 bases). Trimming took 0 bases from V and 4 from J, leaving 16 bases between them. The CDR3 is 17 amino acids. Germline V gives CDR1 SGDLS, CDR2 YYNGEE.

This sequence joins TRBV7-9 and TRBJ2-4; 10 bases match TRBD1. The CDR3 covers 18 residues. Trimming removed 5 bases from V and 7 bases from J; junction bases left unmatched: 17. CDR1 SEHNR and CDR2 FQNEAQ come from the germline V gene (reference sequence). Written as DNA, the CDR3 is TGTGCCAGCAGCCCGAGTCCGGGACAGGGGTTTTCTGGGAACATTCAGTACTTC. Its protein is CASSPSPGQGFSGNIQYF. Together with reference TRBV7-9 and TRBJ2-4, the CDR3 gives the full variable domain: DTGVSQNPRHKITKRGQNVTFRCDPISEHNRLYWYRQTLGQGPEFLTYFQNEAQLEKSRLLSDRFSAERPKGSFSTLEIQRTEQGDSAMYLCASSPSPGQGFSGNIQYFGAGTRLSVL.

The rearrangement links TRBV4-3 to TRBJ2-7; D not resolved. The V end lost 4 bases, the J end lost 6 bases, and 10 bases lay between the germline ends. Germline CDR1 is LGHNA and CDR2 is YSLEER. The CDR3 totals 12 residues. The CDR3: CASSRGWSEQYF. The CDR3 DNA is TGCGCCAGCAGCCGGGGTTGGAGCGAGCAGTACTTC.

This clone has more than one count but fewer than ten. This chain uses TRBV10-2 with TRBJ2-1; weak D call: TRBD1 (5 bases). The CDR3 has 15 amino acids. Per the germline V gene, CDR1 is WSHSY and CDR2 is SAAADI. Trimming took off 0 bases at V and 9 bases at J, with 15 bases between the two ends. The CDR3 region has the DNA TGCGCCAGCAGTGAGTCAATGGGGCTGCTAACTGAGCAGTTCTTC. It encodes CASSESMGLLTEQFF.

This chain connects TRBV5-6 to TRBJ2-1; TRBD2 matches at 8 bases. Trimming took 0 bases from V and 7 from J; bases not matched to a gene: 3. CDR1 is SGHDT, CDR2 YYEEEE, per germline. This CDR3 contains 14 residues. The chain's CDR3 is CASSLEAGENEQFF. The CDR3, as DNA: TGTGCCAGCAGCTTGGAAGCGGGAGAAAATGAGCAGTTCTTC.

CDR3 DNA: TGTGCCAGCAGCTTAGGCGGGGTTAGTGAAAAACTGTTTTTT. Residues: CASSLGGVSEKLFF. The chain recombines TRBV7-6 with TRBJ1-4; no clear D gene. The V gene's germline CDR1 is SGHVS and CDR2 FNYEAQ. Trimming took 1 base from V and 7 from J, leaving 10 bases between them. The length of the CDR3 is 14 residues.